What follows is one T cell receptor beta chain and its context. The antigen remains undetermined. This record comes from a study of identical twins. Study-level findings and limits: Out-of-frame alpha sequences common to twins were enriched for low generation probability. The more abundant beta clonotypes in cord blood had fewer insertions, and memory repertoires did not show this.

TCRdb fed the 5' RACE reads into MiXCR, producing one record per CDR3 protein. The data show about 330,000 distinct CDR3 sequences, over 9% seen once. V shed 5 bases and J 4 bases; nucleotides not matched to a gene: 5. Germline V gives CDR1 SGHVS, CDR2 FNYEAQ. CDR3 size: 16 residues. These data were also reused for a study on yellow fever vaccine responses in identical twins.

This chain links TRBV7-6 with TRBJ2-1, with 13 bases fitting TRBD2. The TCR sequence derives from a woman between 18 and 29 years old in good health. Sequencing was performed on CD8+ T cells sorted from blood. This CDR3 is CASSQTSGGTYNEQFF. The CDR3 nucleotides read TGTGCCAGCAGCCAGACTAGCGGGGGGACTTACAATGAGCAGTTCTTC.